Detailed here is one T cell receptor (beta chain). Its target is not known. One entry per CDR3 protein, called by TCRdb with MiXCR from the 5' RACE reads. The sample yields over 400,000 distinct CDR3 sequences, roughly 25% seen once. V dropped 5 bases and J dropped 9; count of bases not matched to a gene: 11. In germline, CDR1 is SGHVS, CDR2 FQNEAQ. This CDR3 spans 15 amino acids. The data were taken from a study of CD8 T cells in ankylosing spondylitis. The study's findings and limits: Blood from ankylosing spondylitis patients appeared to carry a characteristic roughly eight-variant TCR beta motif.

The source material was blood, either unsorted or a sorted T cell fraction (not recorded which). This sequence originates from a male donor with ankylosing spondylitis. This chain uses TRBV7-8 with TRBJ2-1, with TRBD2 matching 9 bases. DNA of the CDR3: TGTGCCAGCAGCCCCTTGGCGGGAGGGTCAGCTGAGCAGTTCTTC. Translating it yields CASSPLAGGSAEQFF. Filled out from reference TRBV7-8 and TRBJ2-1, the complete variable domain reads GAGVSQSPRYKVAKRGQDVALRCDPISGHVSLFWYQQALGQGPEFLTYFQNEAQLDKSGLPSDRFFAERPEGSVSTLKIQRTQQEDSAVYLCASSPLAGGSAEQFFGPGTRLTVL.